Each of the 18 T cell receptor beta chains below was sequenced from the same sample in a study of T cell changes during pregnancy in multiple sclerosis. Profiling relied on immunoSEQ multiplex PCR, and the TCRdb table lists in-frame clones only, not all of them. This table has roughly 52,000 clones, around 94% appearing once. Sequences were derived from CD4+ T cells from peripheral blood mononuclear cells, sampled in the third trimester of pregnancy. The source of these receptors is a female donor with multiple sclerosis, enrolled in a pregnancy study.

The chain recombines TRBV5-1 with TRBJ1-5; perhaps TRBD1 as D (6 bases). This CDR3 has 16 residues. Germline lookup yields CDR1 SGHRS and CDR2 YFSETQ. Trimming pared 4 bases from V and 4 bases from J, leaving 18 bases between. The DNA of the CDR3 is TGCGCCAGCAGCCCTGGAGACGGGACACCGAATCAGCCCCAGCATTTT. This codes for CASSPGDGTPNQPQHF.

V usage is TRBV6-1 and J usage is TRBJ2-7; D gene uncertain. The CDR3 runs to 13 residues. Between the trimmed V and J ends, which lost 3 bases and 3 bases, there was a span of 9 bases. Per germline, CDR1 MNHNS and CDR2 SASEGT. The CDR3 protein is CASSDLLSYEQYF. The CDR3 DNA is TGTGCCAGCAGTGATCTTCTAAGCTACGAGCAGTACTTC.

The rearrangement uses TRBV5-1 and TRBJ2-6; D gene unclear. This CDR3 contains 15 residues. The V end lost 2 bases, the J end lost 0 bases, and 6 bases lay between the germline ends. Germline V lookup: CDR1 SGHRS, CDR2 YFSETQ. CDR3 nucleotides: TGCGCCAGCAGCTTTTATCTCTCTGGGGCCAACGTCCTGACTTTC. As protein: CASSFYLSGANVLTF.

The gene calls are TRBV10-3 and TRBJ2-5, with 11 bases identical to TRBD1. The CDR3 is made up of 16 amino acids. After removal of 10 bases from V and 3 bases from J, the junction contained 13 bases not matched to a gene. Germline CDR1 and CDR2: ENHRY and SYGVKD. CDR3 sequence (DNA): TGTGCCACCAGACCCGTGCCGGGACAGGGGGAAGAGACCCAGTACTTC. This translates into CATRPVPGQGEETQYF.

This chain links TRBV5-4 with TRBJ1-4, with D tentatively TRBD1 (5 bases). The germline V and J ends were trimmed by 4 bases and 1 base, with 14 bases remaining between them. Germline loops: CDR1 SGHNT, CDR2 YYREEE (reference sequence). This CDR3 contains 16 residues. The CDR3 protein is CASSLEGARTNEKLFF. CDR3 DNA sequence: TGTGCCAGCAGCCTCGAAGGGGCCCGAACTAATGAAAAACTGTTTTTT. Supplemented by reference TRBV5-4 and TRBJ1-4, the full variable domain reads ETGVTQSPTHLIKTRGQQVTLRCSSQSGHNTVSWYQQALGQGPQFIFQYYREEENGRGNFPPRFSGLQFPNYSSELNVNALELDDSALYLCASSLEGARTNEKLFFGSGTQLSVL.

This chain connects TRBV6-6 to TRBJ1-3; D is unclear. Looked up from germline, CDR1 is MNHNY and CDR2 is SVGAGI (reference sequence). The CDR3 covers 15 residues. Trimming pared 6 bases from V and 0 bases from J, leaving 12 bases between. The CDR3: CASREQLISGNTIYF. DNA for the CDR3: TGTGCCAGCAGAGAACAGCTAATCTCTGGAAACACCATATATTTT.

The chain combines TRBV18 with TRBJ1-5; TRBD1 is a possible D gene (6 bases). Trimming took 2 bases from V and 0 from J, leaving 23 bases between them. There are 20 residues in the CDR3. The V gene's germline CDR1 is KGHSH and CDR2 LQKENI. The CDR3, as DNA: TGTGCCAGCTCACCAGGGGTTACAGGGCCCCAACCCAATAGCAATCAGCCCCAGCATTTT. Translated: CASSPGVTGPQPNSNQPQHF.

The chain recombines TRBV6-1 with TRBJ1-1, with TRBD1 matching over 8 bases. Per the germline V gene, CDR1 is MNHNS and CDR2 is SASEGT. V lost 3 bases, J lost 10 bases, and 7 bases stayed unmatched. This CDR3 comprises 13 residues. The DNA for the CDR3 is TGTGCCAGCAGTGAGGGGACAGGTTATTTAGCTTTCTTT. Amino acid sequence: CASSEGTGYLAFF.

The genes are TRBV19 and TRBJ1-1; a possible D gene is TRBD1 (6 bases). The V and J ends lost 4 bases and 0 bases respectively, with 6 bases between them. Germline V CDR1 and CDR2: LNHDA, SQIVND (reference sequence). This CDR3 is built from 13 residues. The CDR3 DNA is TGTGCCAGTAGTAGGACAGTGAACACTGAAGCTTTCTTT. Amino acid sequence: CASSRTVNTEAFF.

This CDR3 reads CASSNPQGNTEAFF. Here the CDR3 DNA reads TGCGCCAGCAGCAACCCCCAGGGAAACACTGAAGCTTTCTTT. This chain uses TRBV5-1 with TRBJ1-1; tentative D call: TRBD1 (5 bases). Germline-derived CDR1 and CDR2 are SGHRS and YFSETQ. The CDR3 extends over 14 amino acids. V lost 4 bases to trimming and J lost 2 bases, with 12 bases between them.

The V and J genes are TRBV19 and TRBJ1-5, with D maybe TRBD1 (5 bases). Germline assignment: CDR1 LNHDA and CDR2 SQIVND (reference sequence). V was shortened by 6 bases and J by 2 bases, with 14 bases between the two germline ends. CDR3 length: 15 residues. The CDR3, as DNA: TGTGCCAGTAGCCTCTGGACAAGCCGCAATCAGCCCCAGCATTTT. Its translation: CASSLWTSRNQPQHF.

V and J are TRBV29-1 and TRBJ1-1; 7 bases align to TRBD1. This CDR3 has 12 residues. After removal of 6 bases from V and 8 bases from J, the junction contained 9 bases not matched to a gene. In germline, CDR1 is SQVTM, CDR2 ANQGSEA. CDR3 sequence reads: CSVIRDSEEAFF. The CDR3 DNA reads as TGCAGCGTCATTCGGGACAGTGAAGAAGCTTTCTTT.

The gene calls are TRBV10-3 and TRBJ2-7, with 8 bases matching TRBD2. V trimming: 3 bases; J trimming: 4 bases; junction bases outside the gene matches: 11. Germline V CDR1 and CDR2: ENHRY, SYGVKD. CDR3 size: 16 residues. The CDR3 DNA follows: TGTGCCATCAGTGATAAAGGGAGCGGGAGTGGATACGAGCAGTACTTC. This gives the protein CAISDKGSGSGYEQYF.

The V call is TRBV7-7, the J call TRBJ2-5; a weak D match, TRBD2 (6 bases). Germline loops: CDR1 SSHAT, CDR2 FNYEAQ (reference sequence). The CDR3 contains 14 residues. The V end was cut by 6 bases, the J end by 5 bases, with 16 bases between. The CDR3 DNA reads TGTGCCAGCAGTCGTCAGCGGGTTGGGGAGACCCAGTACTTC. It specifies CASSRQRVGETQYF.

As to this clone: One end of the junction varies from germline; a read error may be responsible. This chain connects TRBV30 to TRBJ2-5; tentatively, D is TRBD2 (6 bases). CDR3 length equals 13 residues. Germline values: CDR1 GTSNPN, CDR2 SVGIG (reference sequence). The CDR3 DNA is TGTGCTTGGAGGGGCCGAGGGCAAGAGACCCAGTACTTC. It specifies CAWRGRGQETQYF.

The chain has TRBV5-1 and TRBJ1-1; D is undetermined. The CDR3 is 15 residues long. Trimming pared 0 bases from V and 1 base from J, leaving 10 bases between. Germline V gene data show CDR1 as SGHRS and CDR2 as YFSETQ. The DNA of the CDR3 is TGCGCCAGCAGCTTGGATAGCGGAAAGAACACTGAAGCTTTCTTT. Encoded protein: CASSLDSGKNTEAFF. Complete variable domain (other parts from reference TRBV5-1 and TRBJ1-1): KAGVTQTPRYLIKTRGQQVTLSCSPISGHRSVSWYQQTPGQGLQFLFEYFSETQRNKGNFPGRFSGRQFSNSRSEMNVSTLELGDSALYLCASSLDSGKNTEAFFGQGTRLTVV.

This clone was observed a single time. The chain uses TRBV25-1 and TRBJ2-5; no definite D call. Per germline, CDR1 MGHDK and CDR2 SYGVNS. The CDR3 is 12 amino acids. With 6 bases removed from V and 4 bases from J, the gap between germline ends came to 9 bases. CDR3 DNA: TGTGCCAGCAGCCTGACGGGAGAGACCCAGTACTTC. The encoded protein is CASSLTGETQYF. Looking up the rest from reference TRBV25-1 and TRBJ2-5 gives the full variable domain: EADIYQTPRYLVIGTGKKITLECSQTMGHDKMYWYQQDPGMELHLIHYSYGVNSTEKGDLSSESTVSRIRTEHFPLTLESARPSHTSQYLCASSLTGETQYFGPGTRLLVL.

This sequence joins TRBV2 and TRBJ1-1; 9 positions agree with TRBD1. The junction had 2 bases not matched to a gene; V was cut back by 5 bases and J by 4 bases. The germline V gene has CDR1 SNHLY and CDR2 FYNNEI. This CDR3 region has 13 residues. CDR3 sequence: CASSTTGGTEAFF. CDR3 DNA sequence: TGTGCCAGCAGTACGACAGGGGGCACTGAAGCTTTCTTT.